Below, one TCR beta chain is given with its context. Antigen specificity is unknown. This entry comes from a study of PD-1 blockade in classical Hodgkin lymphoma. The CDR3 totals 12 residues. Trimming left V 7 bases short and J 0 bases short, with 9 bases between. Germline V gene lookup returns CDR1 SQVTM and CDR2 ANQGSEA. Study conclusions and caveats: By C4D1, CD4+ diversity increased significantly, especially in complete responders. In newly diagnosed patients, baseline TCR diversity was reportedly below that of healthy donors.

Regarding time point: cycle 4 day 1 (C4D1), after 6 weeks of nivolumab. Each of the patients experienced relapse following autologous stem cell transplantation, and their brentuximab vedotin exposure differed. Best outcomes ranged across complete response, partial response and progressive disease. The table came from immunoSEQ multiplex PCR; TCRdb's copy has only in-frame clones and leaves some out. The sample has approximately 65,000 clones, roughly nine tenths seen once. Sequenced material: peripheral blood mononuclear cells (PBMCs), taken before the fourth cycle of nivolumab. The TCR comes from a human donor with classical Hodgkin lymphoma. The V gene is TRBV29-1, the J gene TRBJ1-1, with a tentative D call TRBD1 (6 bases). In DNA, the CDR3 is TGCAGCGGCGGGGGCATGAACACTGAAGCTTTCTTT. It translates to CSGGGMNTEAFF.